The 20 T cell receptor beta chains below come from one sample, sequenced in a study of glioma-infiltrating T cells. Using RNA template, CDR3s of TCR alpha and beta were amplified with iRepertoire arm-PCR. TCRdb processed the multiplex PCR reads anew with MiXCR; each CDR3 protein has one entry. The profile shows under 200,000 distinct CDR3 sequences, around 40% of them singletons. Sequenced: glioma tissue, nonneoplastic brain tissue, or PBMCs (not recorded which). The receptors were gathered from a human donor with low-grade glioma or glioblastoma, undergoing nonglioma brain surgery, or in good health (not recorded which).

This clonotype has at least ten counts. One junction end does not reproduce the germline sequence, and a read error may be involved. This CDR3 reads CASSVVLGSFNEQFF. The CDR3 DNA follows: TGTGCCAGTAGTGTCGTGCTAGGGTCCTTCAATGAGCAGTTCTTC. The rearrangement links TRBV19 to TRBJ2-1, with D uncertain. This CDR3 is built from 15 residues. Germline V gives CDR1 LNHDA, CDR2 SQIVND (reference sequence).

This chain links TRBV20-1 with TRBJ1-5; perhaps TRBD1 as D (6 bases). Trimming stripped 4 bases from V and 4 bases from J, with 11 bases between. In germline, CDR1 is DFQATT, CDR2 SNEGSKA (reference sequence). The CDR3 spans 13 residues. CDR3 DNA sequence: TGCAGTGCTAAATGGACAGATAATCAGCCCCAGCATTTT. This encodes CSAKWTDNQPQHF.

This clonotype was detected many times. The rearrangement joins TRBV7-9 to TRBJ2-5, with 10 bases aligning to TRBD2. The CDR3 is 18 residues long. V gave up 2 bases and J gave up 3 bases; unmatched junction bases: 12. CDR1 is SEHNR and CDR2 is FQNEAQ in the germline V gene (reference sequence). The CDR3 loop reads CASSLPFRLAGRKETQYF. The CDR3 bases are TGTGCCAGCAGCTTACCGTTCAGACTAGCGGGCCGAAAAGAGACCCAGTACTTC.

This clonotype has a handful of counts. The chain recombines TRBV29-1 with TRBJ2-3; 7 bases map to TRBD2. The CDR3 runs 11 residues. V was pared by 3 bases and J by 9 bases, with 3 bases of the junction left unmatched. CDR1 and CDR2 (germline): SQVTM, ANQGSEA. The CDR3 bases are TGCAGCGTTGAGGGGGGGGGGACGCAGTATTTT. This translates into CSVEGGGTQYF.

J is TRBJ2-3 and V is TRBV4-1; D might be TRBD2 (6 bases). CDR1 and CDR2 from the germline V gene are MGHRA and YSYEKL. The CDR3 is 14 residues long. V shed 1 base and J shed 6 bases, with 11 bases lying between them. The CDR3 protein is CASSQGGNPDTQYF. The CDR3 region has the DNA TGCGCCAGCAGCCAAGGCGGGAACCCGGATACGCAGTATTTT.

About this clonotype: A junction end diverges from the germline sequence, so it may reflect a read error. The chain joins TRBV6-1 to TRBJ2-5; no firm D call. The V gene's germline CDR1 is MNHNS and CDR2 SASEGT. CDR3 size: 11 residues. This CDR3 is CAGSEYETQYF. CDR3 nucleotides: TGTGCCGGCAGTGAATACGAGACCCAGTACTTC.

This clonotype was recorded at least ten times. The chain combines TRBV7-9 with TRBJ1-5; D not resolved. Trimming stripped 5 bases from V and 1 base from J, with 6 bases between. The CDR3 loop spans 13 amino acids. In germline, CDR1 is SEHNR, CDR2 FQNEAQ (reference sequence). The CDR3 DNA follows: TGTGCCAGCAGCGGACTGAGCAATCAGCCCCAGCATTTT. The encoded protein is CASSGLSNQPQHF.

This clonotype came up a few times. This chain links TRBV30 with TRBJ1-1; the D gene is possibly TRBD1 (5 bases). Per germline, CDR1 GTSNPN and CDR2 SVGIG (reference sequence). V lost 5 bases and J lost 0, with 19 bases in between. The CDR3 consists of 16 residues. CDR3 in amino acids: CAWGPQRQFMNTEAFF. As DNA, the CDR3 is TGTGCCTGGGGGCCCCAACGACAGTTCATGAACACTGAAGCTTTCTTT.

To note about this clonotype: This may be a read error, as it is one base from a much larger clone. The chain couples TRBV20-1 to TRBJ1-4; a weak D match, TRBD1 (6 bases). The V gene's germline CDR1 is DFQATT and CDR2 SNEGSKA (reference sequence). The CDR3 has 16 residues. V was trimmed by 4 bases and J by 6 bases, leaving 21 bases between them. The CDR3 nucleotides read TGCAGTGCTAACCCGGTTCCCCAGGGGATAGATGAAAAACTGTTTTTT. Amino acids: CSANPVPQGIDEKLFF.

This clonotype came up many times. CDR3 amino acids: CATRQAGYEQYF. In DNA form, the CDR3 reads TGTGCCACCCGACAGGCGGGGTACGAGCAGTACTTC. The gene calls are TRBV6-1 and TRBJ2-7; possibly TRBD1 or TRBD2 for D (6 bases each). The germline V gene encodes CDR1 MNHNS and CDR2 SASEGT. The ends were cut back, 10 bases at V and 4 bases at J, with 14 bases in the middle. The CDR3 totals 12 residues.

About this clonotype: This could be a read error, since a much larger clone is one nucleotide away. The J gene is TRBJ1-1, the V gene TRBV2; TRBD1 aligns across 7 bases. V was clipped by 4 bases and J by 6 bases; unmatched bases: 2. This CDR3 is 12 amino acids long. The germline gives CDR1 SNHLY, CDR2 FYNNEI. The DNA of the CDR3 is TGTGCCAGCAGTGTCGGACAGGCTGAAGCTTTCTTT. Translating gives CASSVGQAEAFF.

The chain joins TRBV5-4 to TRBJ2-5; D gene ambiguous. Germline CDR1 and CDR2: SGHNT and YYREEE (reference sequence). V lost 0 bases, J lost 2 bases, and 5 bases lay in between. The CDR3 spans 13 residues. CDR3 residues: CASSLVKQETQYF. The CDR3 DNA follows: TGTGCCAGCAGCTTGGTAAAACAAGAGACCCAGTACTTC. The variable domain in full, with the rest retrieved from reference TRBV5-4 and TRBJ2-5, is ETGVTQSPTHLIKTRGQQVTLRCSSQSGHNTVSWYQQALGQGPQFIFQYYREEENGRGNFPPRFSGLQFPNYSSELNVNALELDDSALYLCASSLVKQETQYFGPGTRLLVL.

A few counts support this clonotype. A read error may explain this, as a much larger clone is one base away. The rearrangement joins TRBV20-1 to TRBJ1-2; D remains unclear. Germline V gene data show CDR1 as DFQATT and CDR2 as SNEGSKA (reference sequence). V shed 5 bases and J shed 1 base, with 11 bases lying between them. The CDR3 has 13 amino acids. CDR3 protein: CSAHGEGNYGYTF. CDR3 nucleotides: TGCAGTGCTCACGGGGAGGGTAACTATGGCTACACCTTC.

This chain uses TRBV4-1 with TRBJ2-7; D gene unclear. From germline, CDR1 is MGHRA and CDR2 YSYEKL. Between the trimmed V and J ends, which lost 5 bases and 5 bases, there was a span of 4 bases. CDR3 length: 10 residues. For the CDR3, the DNA is TGCGCCAGCAGCGTCCACGAGCAGTACTTC. This gives the protein CASSVHEQYF.

Many counts were recorded for this clonotype. The chain joins TRBV27 to TRBJ2-3, with 8 nucleotides matching TRBD2. CDR1 and CDR2 (germline): MNHEY, SMNVEV (reference sequence). This CDR3 has 15 amino acids. V gave up 6 bases and J gave up 3 bases; unmatched junction bases: 8. CDR3 nucleotide sequence: TGTGCCAGCAGAATAGCGGGAAGGGGGACAGATACGCAGTATTTT. Translated, it gives CASRIAGRGTDTQYF.

The chain recombines TRBV19 with TRBJ2-7; D is ambiguous. The V end was cut by 3 bases, the J end by 7 bases, with 16 bases between. Germline V gene data show CDR1 as LNHDA and CDR2 as SQIVND (reference sequence). This CDR3 has 14 amino acids. The CDR3 DNA reads TGTGCCAGTAGTATCCGTGGGGTTAATGCAGAGCAGTACTTC. Its protein is CASSIRGVNAEQYF. Combining the CDR3 with reference TRBV19 and TRBJ2-7 gives the whole variable domain DGGITQSPKYLFRKEGQNVTLSCEQNLNHDAMYWYRQDPGQGLRLIYYSQIVNDFQKGDIAEGYSVSREKKESFPLTVTSAQKNPTAFYLCASSIRGVNAEQYFGPGTRLTVT.

Remarks on this clonotype: Since no conserved phenylalanine or tryptophan closes the CDR3, a read error is the likely cause. This chain connects TRBV29-1 to TRBJ1-2, with no clear D. Germline V gene lookup returns CDR1 SQVTM and CDR2 ANQGSEA. This CDR3 contains 13 residues. Trimming left V 7 bases short and J 4 bases short, with 16 bases between. The CDR3 sequence: CSAARGERYGYTL. DNA for the CDR3: TGCAGCGCTGCACGGGGTGAACGCTATGGCTACACCTTG.

This clonotype was counted at least ten times. This chain connects TRBV18 to TRBJ2-1, with D unclear. V was pared by 0 bases and J by 8 bases, with 8 bases between. This CDR3 comprises 13 residues. Germline V lookup: CDR1 KGHSH, CDR2 LQKENI. Here the CDR3 DNA reads TGTGCCAGCTCACCACCGCATTTTTATGAGCAGTTCTTC. Protein sequence: CASSPPHFYEQFF.

This chain uses TRBV29-1 with TRBJ2-6, with D uncertain. The V and J ends lost 2 bases and 0 bases respectively, with 8 bases between them. The V gene's germline CDR1 is SQVTM and CDR2 ANQGSEA. This CDR3 spans 15 amino acids. CDR3 loop: CSVESHSSGANVLTF. The CDR3 coding sequence is TGCAGCGTTGAAAGCCATTCCTCTGGGGCCAACGTCCTGACTTTC. Drawing the rest from reference TRBV29-1 and TRBJ2-6, the complete variable domain is SAVISQKPSRDICQRGTSLTIQCQVDSQVTMMFWYRQQPGQSLTLIATANQGSEATYESGFVIDKFPISRPNLTFSTLTVSNMSPEDSSIYLCSVESHSSGANVLTFGAGSRLTVL.

Turning to this clonotype: A much larger clone is a single base away; this may be a read error. The V call is TRBV11-1, the J call TRBJ1-5; 7 bases map to TRBD1. From germline, CDR1 is SGHAT and CDR2 FQDESV (reference sequence). The CDR3 consists of 13 residues. The CDR3 nucleotides read TGTGCCGGCAGGGGGGGGGGTTATCAGCCCCAGCATTTT. It yields the protein CAGRGGGYQPQHF.